Following are 29 T cell receptor beta chains from one sample sequenced in a study of cytomegalovirus exposure and HLA in healthy donors. Sequenced by immunoSEQ multiplex PCR; TCRdb stores in-frame clones only, minus some. Of fewer than 100,000 clones in the sample, less than 95% were seen once. The sequenced sample consisted of PBMCs. Receptors were obtained from a woman aged 18-29 years in good health and CMV-seropositive.

This clone was found once. This chain uses TRBV5-1 with TRBJ2-7; 7 nucleotides match TRBD1. J gave up 2 bases and V 4 bases, and 12 bases lay outside the gene matches. In germline, CDR1 is SGHRS, CDR2 YFSETQ. CDR3 length: 16 amino acids. The CDR3 region is CASSLSPGQMTYEQYF. For the CDR3, the DNA is TGCGCCAGCAGCCTATCCCCGGGACAGATGACCTACGAGCAGTACTTC.

The genes are TRBV6-5 and TRBJ1-5; TRBD1 matches at 7 bases. This CDR3 contains 14 residues. Looked up from germline, CDR1 is MNHEY and CDR2 is SVGAGI. J gave up 7 bases and V 7 bases, and 10 bases lay outside the gene matches. The CDR3 spells CASIKRDRKQPQHF. The CDR3 DNA reads as TGTGCCAGCATTAAGAGGGACAGAAAACAGCCCCAGCATTTT.

This chain links TRBV5-8 with TRBJ2-7; 12 nucleotides agree with TRBD2. Germline CDR1 SGHTS, CDR2 YDEGEE. V was pared by 0 bases and J by 2 bases, with 6 bases of the junction left unmatched. CDR3 length equals 17 residues. CDR3: CASSLAKTSGGPYEQYF. The CDR3 region has the DNA TGTGCCAGCAGCTTGGCTAAGACTAGCGGGGGCCCCTACGAGCAGTACTTC.

The chain couples TRBV29-1 to TRBJ1-4; tentatively, D is TRBD1 (5 bases). The V gene lost 3 bases and the J gene lost 8 bases, with 13 bases spanning the gap. The CDR3 has 13 residues. Germline values: CDR1 SQVTM, CDR2 ANQGSEA. The CDR3 spells CSVDGGGVEKLFF. CDR3 DNA: TGCAGCGTTGACGGGGGTGGGGTGGAAAAACTGTTTTTT.

The V call is TRBV19, the J call TRBJ1-1; D is unclear. Deletions cut 3 bases from V and 2 bases from J, with 10 bases between. This CDR3 spans 14 amino acids. Looked up from germline, CDR1 is LNHDA and CDR2 is SQIVND (reference sequence). CDR3 sequence (DNA): TGTGCCAGTAGTATTGAGGCAGCTAACACTGAAGCTTTCTTT. This encodes CASSIEAANTEAFF.

This clone was seen a single time. J is TRBJ2-7 and V is TRBV9, with D perhaps TRBD2 (6 bases). Germline CDR1 SGDLS, CDR2 YYNGEE. The CDR3 consists of 14 residues. V was cut by 2 bases and J by 6 bases, with 15 bases left in between. Here the CDR3 DNA reads TGTGCCAGCAGCGTCGGGGGTTCATCAGTCGAGCAGTACTTC. It yields the protein CASSVGGSSVEQYF.

This sequence joins TRBV5-6 and TRBJ2-7, with D hard to call. The CDR3 covers 13 residues. Germline values: CDR1 SGHDT, CDR2 YYEEEE. Trimming removed 1 base from V and 2 bases from J, with 7 bases in between. The CDR3 region is CASSLQQTYEQYF. The CDR3 nucleotides are TGTGCCAGCAGCTTGCAACAAACCTACGAGCAGTACTTC. Variable domain in full (rest from reference TRBV5-6 and TRBJ2-7): DAGVTQSPTHLIKTRGQQVTLRCSPKSGHDTVSWYQQALGQGPQFIFQYYEEEERQRGNFPDRFSGHQFPNYSSELNVNALLLGDSALYLCASSLQQTYEQYFGPGTRLTVT.

The DNA of the CDR3 is TGTGCCAGCTCCCCCGGGACAGTCTATGGCTACACCTTC. Its translation is CASSPGTVYGYTF. This chain joins TRBV18 and TRBJ1-2, with TRBD1 identical over 7 bases. V lost 6 bases to trimming and J lost 4 bases; unmatched junction nucleotides: 5. Germline CDR1 is KGHSH and CDR2 is LQKENI. The CDR3 loop spans 13 amino acids.

The chain combines TRBV15 with TRBJ2-5; D call uncertain. This CDR3 is built from 15 residues. The V gene's germline CDR1 is LNHNV and CDR2 YYDKDF (reference sequence). Trimming pared 0 bases from V and 4 bases from J, leaving 12 bases between. CDR3 nucleotides: TGTGCCACCAGCAGAGATTCGGCAACGGGAGAGACCCAGTACTTC. This sequence encodes CATSRDSATGETQYF.

The chain carries TRBV5-1 and TRBJ2-5, with D possibly TRBD2 on 6 matching bases. Germline CDR1 is SGHRS and CDR2 is YFSETQ. V was trimmed by 2 bases and J by 5 bases, leaving 16 bases between them. The CDR3 extends over 15 amino acids. For the CDR3, the DNA is TGCGCCAGCAGCTTTCTCGGAGGAGGGCCGGAGACCCAGTACTTC. Protein: CASSFLGGGPETQYF. The complete variable domain, with remaining parts taken from reference TRBV5-1 and TRBJ2-5, reads KAGVTQTPRYLIKTRGQQVTLSCSPISGHRSVSWYQQTPGQGLQFLFEYFSETQRNKGNFPGRFSGRQFSNSRSEMNVSTLELGDSALYLCASSFLGGGPETQYFGPGTRLLVL.

The rearrangement links TRBV9 to TRBJ2-1; 9 positions agree with TRBD2. CDR3 length: 16 amino acids. V was pared by 0 bases and J by 8 bases, with 9 bases of the junction left unmatched. Germline lookup yields CDR1 SGDLS and CDR2 YYNGEE. The CDR3 spells CASSVDASGIVDEQFF. Written as DNA, the CDR3 is TGTGCCAGCAGCGTAGACGCTAGCGGGATTGTCGATGAGCAGTTCTTC.

V is TRBV28 and J is TRBJ2-2, with TRBD1 as a possible D gene (6 bases). The V gene's germline CDR1 is MDHEN and CDR2 SYDVKM. Trimming pared 4 bases from V and 5 bases from J, leaving 14 bases between. This CDR3 is built from 15 residues. CDR3 region: CASSSGAGVTGELFF. The CDR3 bases are TGTGCCAGCAGTTCCGGGGCAGGGGTTACCGGGGAGCTGTTTTTT. Looking up the rest from reference TRBV28 and TRBJ2-2 gives the full variable domain: DVKVTQSSRYLVKRTGEKVFLECVQDMDHENMFWYRQDPGLGLRLIYFSYDVKMKEKGDIPEGYSVSREKKERFSLILESASTNQTSMYLCASSSGAGVTGELFFGEGSRLTVL.

V gene TRBV7-2 combines with J gene TRBJ2-5, with D possibly matching TRBD2 (6 bases). The germline V gene encodes CDR1 SGHTA and CDR2 FQGNSA. V shed 5 bases and J shed 5 bases, with 21 bases lying between them. The CDR3 spans 16 residues. The CDR3 loop is CASSLYVGRAGETQYF. The CDR3, as DNA: TGTGCCAGCAGCCTATACGTTGGACGGGCGGGGGAGACCCAGTACTTC.

The chain's CDR3 is CASRLGHRGPYSNQPQHF. The DNA of the CDR3 is TGTGCAAGTCGCTTAGGACACAGGGGGCCATATAGCAATCAGCCCCAGCATTTT. J is TRBJ1-5 and V is TRBV12-2; TRBD1 reflects the table's D call only, with no check against the DNA. TRBV12-2 is a pseudogene segment. This CDR3 is 18 amino acids long.

This chain joins TRBV9 and TRBJ2-3; 12 bases are shared with TRBD2. V was clipped by 4 bases and J by 2 bases; unmatched bases: 5. The CDR3 sequence is 16 residues long. Germline CDR1 and CDR2: SGDLS and YYNGEE. In DNA, the CDR3 is TGTGCCAGCAGCAAGACTAGCGGGGGCCTCACAGATACGCAGTATTTT. It is translated as CASSKTSGGLTDTQYF.

Of note for this clone: This CDR3 is also generated by other DNA sequences in the sample. This chain joins TRBV5-1 and TRBJ2-5, with 9 bases aligning to TRBD1. The CDR3 consists of 15 residues. J gave up 2 bases and V 0 bases, and 2 bases lay outside the gene matches. CDR1 and CDR2 from the germline V gene are SGHRS and YFSETQ. The CDR3 nucleotides are TGCGCCAGCAGCTTGGCGGGACAGGGTCAAGAGACCCAGTACTTC. As protein: CASSLAGQGQETQYF.

The chain links TRBV11-2 to TRBJ2-1, with unresolved D. V was cut by 5 bases and J by 0 bases, with 14 bases left in between. The CDR3 runs to 16 residues. CDR1 is SGHAT, CDR2 FQNNGV, per germline. The CDR3 region has the DNA TGTGCCAGCAGCAACCATCTCAGAAACTCCTACAATGAGCAGTTCTTC. Its protein product is CASSNHLRNSYNEQFF.

The chain combines TRBV6-5 with TRBJ2-3; 7 bases are shared with TRBD1. CDR3 size: 14 residues. Germline V lookup: CDR1 MNHEY, CDR2 SVGAGI. V lost 6 bases, J lost 2 bases, and 5 bases stayed unmatched. DNA for the CDR3: TGTGCCAGCAGCCCGGGACAGTACACAGATACGCAGTATTTT. This gives the protein CASSPGQYTDTQYF.

The chain is built from TRBV5-1 and TRBJ1-3; D ambiguous. This CDR3 region has 14 residues. V lost 0 bases and J lost 0, with 4 bases in between. Germline assignment: CDR1 SGHRS and CDR2 YFSETQ. The CDR3 spells CASSLDSSGNTIYF. The CDR3 region has the DNA TGCGCCAGCAGCTTGGACAGCTCTGGAAACACCATATATTTT.

This clone was recorded once. The rearrangement uses TRBV6-5 and TRBJ2-1; 10 bases agree with TRBD2. The J segment lost 8 bases and the V segment lost 3 bases, leaving 7 bases of the junction unmatched. In germline, CDR1 is MNHEY, CDR2 SVGAGI. The CDR3 consists of 15 residues. For the CDR3, the DNA is TGTGCCAGCAGTTATCGCAGCGGGGGGGTCGATGAGCAGTTCTTC. Its translation is CASSYRSGGVDEQFF.

The chain combines TRBV2 with TRBJ2-5; D remains ambiguous. The germline V gene encodes CDR1 SNHLY and CDR2 FYNNEI. Trimming removed 4 bases at V and 5 bases at J, with 8 bases between. This CDR3 contains 12 residues. DNA of the CDR3: TGTGCCAGCAGTGCCTACTCCGAGACCCAGTACTTC. Protein product: CASSAYSETQYF.

V is TRBV27 and J is TRBJ2-1; TRBD2 matches at 7 bases. Germline V gene sequence: CDR1 MNHEY, CDR2 SMNVEV (reference sequence). V lost 1 base and J lost 9; bases outside the gene matches: 12. The CDR3 covers 16 residues. The CDR3 protein is CASSLLSSASGGEQFF. CDR3 nucleotide sequence: TGTGCCAGCAGTTTATTGAGTTCGGCTAGCGGCGGTGAGCAGTTCTTC.

The chain links TRBV15 to TRBJ1-2; 10 positions agree with TRBD1. This CDR3 has 14 amino acids. With 4 bases clipped from V and 6 bases from J, the junction kept 5 bases outside the gene matches. Per germline, CDR1 LNHNV and CDR2 YYDKDF (reference sequence). CDR3 loop: CATSIRDRGHGYTF. DNA for the CDR3: TGTGCCACCAGCATAAGAGACAGGGGGCATGGCTACACCTTC. Based on the CDR3 plus reference TRBV15 and TRBJ1-2, the full variable domain is DAMVIQNPRYQVTQFGKPVTLSCSQTLNHNVMYWYQQKSSQAPKLLFHYYDKDFNNEADTPDNFQSRRPNTSFCFLDIRSPGLGDTAMYLCATSIRDRGHGYTFGSGTRLTVV.

The gene calls are TRBV30 and TRBJ2-5; TRBD1 is a possible D gene (5 bases). Trimming removed 1 base from V and 1 base from J, with 16 bases in between. The germline V gene has CDR1 GTSNPN and CDR2 SVGIG (reference sequence). The CDR3 sequence is 16 residues long. CDR3 amino acids: CAWSARMGPLQETQYF. CDR3 nucleotide sequence: TGTGCCTGGAGTGCGAGAATGGGGCCGCTCCAAGAGACCCAGTACTTC.

The V call is TRBV6-1, the J call TRBJ1-5; possible D gene TRBD1, 6 bases. The V end lost 6 bases, the J end lost 7 bases, and 13 bases lay between the germline ends. The CDR3 consists of 13 residues. Germline V gene data show CDR1 as MNHNS and CDR2 as SASEGT. The CDR3 loop reads CASRQGVDQPQHF. CDR3 DNA: TGTGCCAGCAGACAGGGCGTCGACCAGCCCCAGCATTTT.

The chain combines TRBV5-1 with TRBJ2-5; weak D call: TRBD2 (6 bases). Germline loops: CDR1 SGHRS, CDR2 YFSETQ. This CDR3 spans 13 amino acids. Trimming removed 3 bases from V and 3 bases from J, with 9 bases in between. For the CDR3, the DNA is TGCGCCAGCAGCTCGCCGGGGGAAGAGACCCAGTACTTC. This codes for CASSSPGEETQYF.

CDR3 DNA sequence: TGTGCCAGCAGTTCCGGGACAGGGGGAACCGGGGAGCTGTTTTTT. Amino acids: CASSSGTGGTGELFF. The gene calls are TRBV25-1 and TRBJ2-2, with TRBD1 matching over 11 bases. This CDR3 is 15 amino acids long. Germline V lookup: CDR1 MGHDK, CDR2 SYGVNS. V lost 5 bases, J lost 5 bases, and 4 bases stayed unmatched.

The rearrangement links TRBV11-3 to TRBJ2-7; TRBD2 is a possible D gene (6 bases). V lost 2 bases, J lost 6 bases, and 14 bases lay in between. Germline lookup yields CDR1 SGHNT and CDR2 YENEEA. CDR3 length: 14 residues. CDR3: CASSLSQGGFEQYF. CDR3 coding DNA: TGTGCCAGCAGCTTATCCCAGGGAGGCTTCGAGCAGTACTTC.

The gene calls are TRBV6-5 and TRBJ2-3; TRBD1 matches 8 bases. Germline lookup yields CDR1 MNHEY and CDR2 SVGAGI. J lost 3 bases, V lost 6 bases, and 5 bases had no gene match. The CDR3 spans 14 residues. CDR3: CASSFDRGTDTQYF. DNA for the CDR3: TGTGCCAGCAGCTTCGACAGGGGAACAGATACGCAGTATTTT.